Below are 21 T cell receptor beta chains sequenced from a single sample in a study of blood T cell repertoires in COVID-19. Assay used: immunoSEQ multiplex PCR; TCRdb lists only in-frame clones, some missing. The sample carries about 170,000 clones, roughly 84% recorded once. The sequenced sample consisted of peripheral blood. The receptors shown here come from an elderly woman with active or convalescent COVID-19.

This chain joins TRBV5-1 and TRBJ1-4; possible D gene TRBD1, 6 bases. The CDR3 totals 15 residues. Trimming pared 2 bases from V and 4 bases from J, leaving 12 bases between. CDR1 and CDR2 from the germline V gene are SGHRS and YFSETQ. In nucleotides, the CDR3 is TGCGCCAGCAGCTTACAAGGGGGGGTTAATGAAAAACTGTTTTTT. Its translation: CASSLQGGVNEKLFF.

The chain has TRBV11-2 and TRBJ2-1, with D perhaps TRBD1 (5 bases). The CDR3 has 12 amino acids. Trimming pared 6 bases from V and 5 bases from J, leaving 8 bases between. CDR1 is SGHAT and CDR2 is FQNNGV in the germline V gene. DNA for the CDR3: TGTGCCAGCAGGTTGACAGACAATGAGCAGTTCTTC. Translation: CASRLTDNEQFF.

The V gene is TRBV6-6, the J gene TRBJ2-5; maybe TRBD2 (7 bases). Deletions cut 3 bases from V and 5 bases from J, with 13 bases between. CDR3 length: 14 amino acids. Germline lookup yields CDR1 MNHNY and CDR2 SVGAGI (reference sequence). CDR3 in amino acids: CASSYRGGFETQYF. The CDR3 DNA reads TGTGCCAGCAGTTATAGGGGGGGCTTTGAGACCCAGTACTTC.

This chain links TRBV10-3 with TRBJ2-7; D not resolved. V was cut by 3 bases and J by 3 bases, with 12 bases left in between. The CDR3 sequence is 14 residues long. The germline V gene has CDR1 ENHRY and CDR2 SYGVKD. In DNA, the CDR3 is TGTGCCATCAGTGACAGCCTATCGGGCTACGAGCAGTACTTC. Translating gives CAISDSLSGYEQYF.

The table lists this clone with a count of one. The junction and the germline gene differ at one end; a read error may be behind it. V is TRBV6-5 and J is TRBJ2-3; maybe TRBD2 (5 bases). The germline V gene has CDR1 MNHEY and CDR2 SVGAGI. The CDR3 runs 16 residues. The CDR3 loop is CASSYFSRTGTDTQYF. CDR3 nucleotide sequence: TGTGCCAGCAGCTACTTCTCTCGGACTGGCACAGATACGCAGTATTTT.

The rearrangement links TRBV3-1 (or the pseudogene TRBV3-2) to TRBJ1-1; no firm D call. CDR3 length: 13 amino acids. CDR1 is LGHDT and CDR2 is YNNKEL in the germline V gene (reference sequence). V was clipped by 5 bases and J by 3 bases, with 10 bases between them. As DNA, the CDR3 is TGTGCCAGCAGCGAAACAGTGGACACTGAAGCTTTCTTT. Translating gives CASSETVDTEAFF.

J is TRBJ1-5 and V is TRBV19, with unresolved D. V was trimmed by 1 base and J by 3 bases, leaving 7 bases between them. CDR3 length: 14 residues. Looked up from germline, CDR1 is LNHDA and CDR2 is SQIVND (reference sequence). CDR3 sequence: CASSIAQDNQPQHF. CDR3 coding DNA: TGTGCCAGTAGTATAGCCCAGGACAATCAGCCCCAGCATTTT. The variable domain in full, with the rest retrieved from reference TRBV19 and TRBJ1-5, is DGGITQSPKYLFRKEGQNVTLSCEQNLNHDAMYWYRQDPGQGLRLIYYSQIVNDFQKGDIAEGYSVSREKKESFPLTVTSAQKNPTAFYLCASSIAQDNQPQHFGDGTRLSIL.

The chain employs TRBV6-5 and TRBJ1-2; 7 nucleotides line up with TRBD1. The CDR3 loop spans 14 amino acids. Per the germline V gene, CDR1 is MNHEY and CDR2 is SVGAGI. After removal of 5 bases from V and 5 bases from J, the junction contained 8 bases not matched to a gene. The CDR3 is CASSPSGGGYGYTF. The DNA for the CDR3 is TGTGCCAGCAGTCCCTCAGGGGGAGGATATGGCTACACCTTC.

V gene TRBV12-5 combines with J gene TRBJ2-1; tentatively, D is TRBD2 (6 bases). Trimming left V 6 bases short and J 0 bases short, with 9 bases between. The CDR3 contains 14 residues. In germline, CDR1 is LGHNT, CDR2 FRNRAP. The CDR3 region is CASGEGSSYNEQFF. For the CDR3, the DNA is TGTGCTAGTGGGGAGGGGAGCTCCTACAATGAGCAGTTCTTC.

The chain is built from TRBV7-8 and TRBJ1-6; D not resolved. The V gene lost 1 base and the J gene lost 9 bases, with 16 bases spanning the gap. CDR1 is SGHVS, CDR2 FQNEAQ, per germline. The CDR3 is made up of 16 amino acids. CDR3: CASSLGFGSGGSPLHF. DNA for the CDR3: TGTGCCAGCAGCTTAGGGTTTGGGTCCGGCGGTTCACCCCTCCACTTT.

This chain links TRBV5-4 with TRBJ2-7, with 11 nucleotides matching TRBD2. There are 16 residues in the CDR3. V was pared by 0 bases and J by 1 base, with 3 bases of the junction left unmatched. Germline V lookup: CDR1 SGHNT, CDR2 YYREEE (reference sequence). CDR3 coding DNA: TGTGCCAGCAGCTTGGCTAGCGGGAGGCTTTCCTACGAGCAGTACTTC. Its protein is CASSLASGRLSYEQYF.

The chain recombines TRBV5-1 with TRBJ2-2; D may be TRBD1 (6 bases). V lost 2 bases and J 2 bases, leaving 10 bases between the germline ends. From germline, CDR1 is SGHRS and CDR2 YFSETQ. This CDR3 region has 15 residues. The chain's CDR3 is CASSFDRPNTGELFF. The CDR3 region has the DNA TGCGCCAGCAGCTTCGACAGGCCTAACACCGGGGAGCTGTTTTTT.

The chain uses TRBV30 and TRBJ2-1; 10 positions agree with TRBD1. CDR3 size: 14 residues. V shed 4 bases, J shed 2 bases, and the junction held 2 bases outside the gene matches. Germline-derived CDR1 and CDR2 are GTSNPN and SVGIG (reference sequence). The CDR3 protein is CAWKGTGAYNEQFF. In DNA, the CDR3 is TGTGCCTGGAAGGGGACAGGGGCCTACAATGAGCAGTTCTTC.

This chain uses TRBV2 with TRBJ1-5; D is ambiguous. With 6 bases removed from V and 0 bases from J, the gap between germline ends came to 3 bases. This CDR3 comprises 12 residues. Germline lookup yields CDR1 SNHLY and CDR2 FYNNEI. The CDR3 DNA follows: TGTGCCAGCAGATATAGCAATCAGCCCCAGCATTTT. Translating gives CASRYSNQPQHF.

V is TRBV7-3 and J is TRBJ2-5, with 10 bases identical to TRBD2. Looked up from germline, CDR1 is SGHTA and CDR2 is FQGTGA. Unmatched junction bases numbered 6, after V lost 6 bases and J lost 2 bases. This CDR3 has 15 amino acids. The DNA of the CDR3 is TGTGCCAGCAGGTTTAGCGGGAGGCTACAAGAGACCCAGTACTTC. Protein sequence: CASRFSGRLQETQYF.

V and J are TRBV6-2 or TRBV6-3 and TRBJ2-1, with 11 bases lining up with TRBD2. The germline V gene encodes CDR1 MNHEY and CDR2 SVGEGT. The V and J ends lost 0 bases and 9 bases, in that order; junction bases with no gene match: 16. This CDR3 has 19 amino acids. The chain's CDR3 is CASSYSTGGLAGGGREQFF. The CDR3 region has the DNA TGTGCCAGCAGTTACTCGACAGGTGGGCTAGCGGGAGGAGGGCGTGAGCAGTTCTTC.

V is TRBV25-1 and J is TRBJ2-2; weak D call: TRBD1 (5 bases). The germline V gene has CDR1 MGHDK and CDR2 SYGVNS. This CDR3 spans 15 amino acids. V lost 6 bases and J lost 7, with 18 bases in between. CDR3 nucleotide sequence: TGTGCCAGCAGCCACGGACAAACCGTAGACGGGGAGCTGTTTTTT. Its protein is CASSHGQTVDGELFF. The full variable domain, rest sourced from reference TRBV25-1 and TRBJ2-2, is EADIYQTPRYLVIGTGKKITLECSQTMGHDKMYWYQQDPGMELHLIHYSYGVNSTEKGDLSSESTVSRIRTEHFPLTLESARPSHTSQYLCASSHGQTVDGELFFGEGSRLTVL.

The rearrangement uses TRBV5-1 and TRBJ2-5; tentative D call: TRBD1 (5 bases). The CDR3 runs 13 residues. Trimming cost V 2 bases and J 5 bases, with 10 bases left between them. Germline CDR1 SGHRS, CDR2 YFSETQ. CDR3 sequence reads: CASSFGRAETQYF. CDR3 DNA sequence: TGCGCCAGCAGCTTCGGCAGGGCTGAGACCCAGTACTTC.

The chain uses TRBV21-1 and TRBJ2-5; the D call TRBD1 from the table was never checked on the DNA. TRBV21-1 is tagged as a pseudogene. CDR3 length: 15 amino acids. CDR3 DNA: TGTGCCAGCAGCAAAGGGGTTGGGCAGGGGGAGACCCAGTACTTC. It codes for CASSKGVGQGETQYF.

This chain uses TRBV24-1 with TRBJ1-2; 7 bases are a match to TRBD1. The V gene end was trimmed by 7 bases and the J gene end by 4 bases; junction bases not matched to a gene: 11. The CDR3 is made up of 15 amino acids. Germline-derived CDR1 and CDR2 are KGHDR and SFDVKD. CDR3 in DNA: TGTGCCACCAGCCCCGGGGGCAGGGGGTCCTATGGCTACACCTTC. This translates into CATSPGGRGSYGYTF.

The chain is built from TRBV27 and TRBJ2-7; 7 nucleotides line up with TRBD2. The ends lost 3 bases at V and 6 bases at J; junction bases unmatched: 8. From germline, CDR1 is MNHEY and CDR2 SMNVEV (reference sequence). The length of the CDR3 is 14 residues. The CDR3 here is CASSFLRGSGEQYF. CDR3 sequence (DNA): TGTGCCAGCAGTTTCCTGCGGGGGTCAGGCGAGCAGTACTTC.